These 22 T cell receptor beta chains were all obtained from the same sample, sequenced in a study of T cells in localized non-small cell lung cancer. Produced via immunoSEQ multiplex PCR; TCRdb's table is partial and in-frame only. The sample includes nearly 35,000 clones, 88% of them seen just once. This material consisted of peripheral blood, taken before any cancer treatment. These receptor sequences come from a woman aged 35-75 years with stage I lung adenocarcinoma.

In regard to this clone: Germline is not matched at one junction end, which may reflect a read error. The chain recombines TRBV6-5 with TRBJ2-3, with D perhaps given as TRBD1 or TRBD2 (6 bases each). The CDR3 runs to 14 residues. The germline CDR1 and CDR2 sequences are MNHEY and SVGAGI. CDR3 amino acids: CASSYGGDTATQYF. The CDR3 DNA is TGTGCCAGCAGTTACGGCGGGGACACAGCTACGCAGTATTTT.

The chain has TRBV7-3 and TRBJ2-2; D may be TRBD2 (7 bases). The CDR3 sequence is 16 residues long. Trimming cost V 5 bases and J 2 bases, with 15 bases left between them. Germline V gene sequence: CDR1 SGHTA, CDR2 FQGTGA. CDR3 loop: CASSALGGANTGELFF. The CDR3 DNA reads as TGTGCCAGCAGCGCCCTGGGGGGGGCCAACACCGGGGAGCTGTTTTTT.

The V call is TRBV11-3, the J call TRBJ2-3; D not resolved. This CDR3 contains 12 residues. The V end lost 6 bases, the J end lost 3 bases, and 7 bases lay between the germline ends. CDR1 is SGHNT and CDR2 is YENEEA in the germline V gene. CDR3 region: CASSSLTDTQYF. The CDR3 DNA is TGTGCCAGCAGTTCCTTGACAGATACGCAGTATTTT.

The chain uses TRBV18 and TRBJ1-2; no reliable D call. CDR3 length equals 17 residues. Germline CDR1 and CDR2: KGHSH and LQKENI. V lost 5 bases, J lost 1 base, and 20 bases lay in between. The CDR3 bases are TGTGCCAGCTCATCCTACCTCTGGACGGAAAATAACTATGGCTACACCTTC. Protein product: CASSSYLWTENNYGYTF.

The chain joins TRBV14 to TRBJ1-4; TRBD1 is a possible D gene (5 bases). V lost 2 bases and J 7 bases, leaving 14 bases between the germline ends. In germline, CDR1 is SGHDN, CDR2 FVKESK. The CDR3 has 15 amino acids. CDR3 DNA sequence: TGTGCCAGCAGCCAATTCTCGCGTGGGGCTGAAAAACTGTTTTTT. Amino acids: CASSQFSRGAEKLFF.

The chain has TRBV18 and TRBJ1-1, with a weak D call TRBD1 (5 bases). V lost 8 bases and J 3 bases, leaving 13 bases between the germline ends. This CDR3 has 13 amino acids. Germline V CDR1 and CDR2: KGHSH, LQKENI. The CDR3 nucleotides read TGTGCCAGCGGTGGGGGAGGGGACACTGAAGCTTTCTTT. Its translation is CASGGGGDTEAFF. The variable domain in full, completed from reference TRBV18 and TRBJ1-1, reads NAGVMQNPRHLVRRRGQEARLRCSPMKGHSHVYWYRQLPEEGLKFMVYLQKENIIDESGMPKERFSAEFPKEGPSILRIQQVVRGDSAAYFCASGGGGDTEAFFGQGTRLTVV.

The chain joins TRBV28 to TRBJ1-5, with TRBD1 as a possible D gene (6 bases). CDR1 and CDR2 (germline): MDHEN, SYDVKM. There are 15 residues in the CDR3. Trimming cost V 2 bases and J 3 bases, with 11 bases left between them. The CDR3 DNA follows: TGTGCCAGCAGTTTACCGACAGGAGCCAATCAGCCCCAGCATTTT. It is translated as CASSLPTGANQPQHF.

The chain joins TRBV4-3 to TRBJ1-2; 7 bases fit TRBD1. The CDR3 is 16 residues long. Looked up from germline, CDR1 is LGHNA and CDR2 is YSLEER. V was pared by 4 bases and J by 6 bases, with 14 bases of the junction left unmatched. The CDR3 sequence: CASSRGTALTRDGYTF. CDR3 nucleotide sequence: TGCGCCAGCAGCCGGGGGACAGCCCTCACCCGGGATGGCTACACCTTC.

This clone showed up just once. CDR3 in amino acids: CASRSSGNTIYF. CDR3 nucleotide sequence: TGTGCCAGCAGGAGCTCTGGAAACACCATATATTTT. This chain joins TRBV2 and TRBJ1-3; D not resolved. The CDR3 is 12 residues long. V lost 6 bases to trimming and J lost 0 bases, with 3 bases between them. From germline, CDR1 is SNHLY and CDR2 FYNNEI.

This clone is a singleton in its sample. The chain links TRBV11-2 to TRBJ1-1, with D possibly TRBD1 on 6 matching bases. This CDR3 spans 15 amino acids. Per germline, CDR1 SGHAT and CDR2 FQNNGV. V lost 0 bases to trimming and J lost 4 bases, with 12 bases between them. The DNA for the CDR3 is TGTGCCAGCAGCTTAGATCGAGGGGGGGCCACTGAAGCTTTCTTT. This encodes CASSLDRGGATEAFF.

V usage is TRBV5-4 and J usage is TRBJ2-1; D might be TRBD2 (7 bases). V was trimmed by 0 bases and J by 7 bases, leaving 14 bases between them. Germline CDR1 and CDR2: SGHNT and YYREEE (reference sequence). The CDR3 runs 15 residues. The CDR3 protein is CASSLGGGANNEQFF. Written as DNA, the CDR3 is TGTGCCAGCAGCTTGGGAGGGGGGGCTAATAATGAGCAGTTCTTC.

The chain links TRBV19 to TRBJ1-2; 9 positions match TRBD1. V shed 6 bases, J shed 4 bases, and the junction held 3 bases outside the gene matches. Germline assignment: CDR1 LNHDA and CDR2 SQIVND (reference sequence). The CDR3 contains 13 residues. In DNA form, the CDR3 reads TGTGCCAGTAGAAGACAGGGGGTCTATGGCTACACCTTC. Protein product: CASRRQGVYGYTF.

This rearrangement joins TRBV11-1 to TRBJ2-6; a weak D match, TRBD1 (5 bases). There are 15 residues in the CDR3. With 2 bases removed from V and 5 bases from J, the gap between germline ends came to 10 bases. Germline CDR1 and CDR2: SGHAT and FQDESV (reference sequence). The CDR3 spells CASSLKDTWANVLTF. CDR3 in DNA: TGTGCCAGCAGCTTAAAGGACACCTGGGCCAACGTCCTGACTTTC.

This sequence joins TRBV18 and TRBJ1-1, with D perhaps matching TRBD1 (6 bases). This CDR3 has 14 amino acids. Germline CDR1 and CDR2: KGHSH and LQKENI. Trimming took off 4 bases at V and 3 bases at J, with 12 bases between the two ends. Here the CDR3 reads CASSRGQGDTEAFF. CDR3 DNA sequence: TGTGCCAGCTCACGGGGACAAGGGGACACTGAAGCTTTCTTT. The full variable domain, with the rest looked up from reference TRBV18 and TRBJ1-1, is NAGVMQNPRHLVRRRGQEARLRCSPMKGHSHVYWYRQLPEEGLKFMVYLQKENIIDESGMPKERFSAEFPKEGPSILRIQQVVRGDSAAYFCASSRGQGDTEAFFGQGTRLTVV.

The chain links TRBV6-5 to TRBJ1-1; D might be TRBD1 (6 bases). The V end was cut by 6 bases, the J end by 1 base, with 9 bases between. The V gene's germline CDR1 is MNHEY and CDR2 SVGAGI. The CDR3 is made up of 13 amino acids. CDR3 in amino acids: CASRDSKNTEAFF. In nucleotides, the CDR3 is TGTGCCAGCAGGGACAGCAAGAACACTGAAGCTTTCTTT.

The J gene is TRBJ2-7, the V gene TRBV7-2; 14 nucleotides match TRBD2. The CDR3 consists of 15 residues. With 6 bases clipped from V and 7 bases from J, the junction kept 8 bases outside the gene matches. Germline lookup yields CDR1 SGHTA and CDR2 FQGNSA. The CDR3 DNA reads TGTGCCAGCAGAGAGACTAGCGGGGGGGGAGAGGAGCAGTACTTC. It specifies CASRETSGGGEEQYF.

The V and J genes are TRBV18 and TRBJ1-4; 10 nucleotides line up with TRBD1. The junction had 10 bases not matched to a gene; V was cut back by 4 bases and J by 8 bases. The germline V gene has CDR1 KGHSH and CDR2 LQKENI. The CDR3 has 16 amino acids. CDR3 coding DNA: TGTGCCAGCTCACTGATTACGGACAGGGGGAAGGAAAAACTGTTTTTT. Protein product: CASSLITDRGKEKLFF.

V and J are TRBV7-8 and TRBJ1-2, with D uncertain. CDR1 and CDR2 from the germline V gene are SGHVS and FQNEAQ. The CDR3 consists of 13 residues. The V gene lost 5 bases and the J gene lost 7 bases, with 14 bases spanning the gap. The CDR3 bases are TGTGCCAGCAGCGGAAGAGCCGTGGGTGGCTACACCTTC. Translated, it gives CASSGRAVGGYTF.

The chain links TRBV5-1 to TRBJ1-2; D unclear. This CDR3 contains 12 residues. The V gene's germline CDR1 is SGHRS and CDR2 YFSETQ. Trimming left V 5 bases short and J 2 bases short, with 7 bases between. CDR3 in amino acids: CASRETNYGYTF. Here the CDR3 DNA reads TGCGCCAGCAGGGAAACGAACTATGGCTACACCTTC.

The rearrangement joins TRBV6-1 to TRBJ1-1; 8 bases are a match to TRBD1. CDR3 length equals 16 residues. The germline CDR1 and CDR2 sequences are MNHNS and SASEGT. Trimming took 1 base from V and 3 from J; bases not matched to a gene: 7. This chain's CDR3 is CASSEGTGPRDTEAFF. CDR3 DNA sequence: TGTGCCAGCAGTGAAGGGACAGGGCCTCGGGACACTGAAGCTTTCTTT.

This clone was observed a single time. V and J are TRBV9 and TRBJ2-2; the D is unclear. V lost 0 bases and J lost 0, with 6 bases in between. This CDR3 is 15 amino acids long. Germline-derived CDR1 and CDR2 are SGDLS and YYNGEE. DNA of the CDR3: TGTGCCAGCAGCGTAGGTATAGCGAACACCGGGGAGCTGTTTTTT. The encoded protein is CASSVGIANTGELFF.

This clone was observed a handful of times. The chain joins TRBV5-1 to TRBJ1-1; no firm D call. CDR1 is SGHRS and CDR2 is YFSETQ in the germline V gene. Trimming pared 0 bases from V and 1 base from J, leaving 4 bases between. The CDR3 runs 13 residues. CDR3 bases: TGCGCCAGCAGCTTGGGGACGAACACTGAAGCTTTCTTT. Its protein product is CASSLGTNTEAFF.